This T cell receptor beta chain was sequenced for a study of post-analysis software for immune sequencing data. The study's findings and limits: Compared with controls, patients showed significantly lower normalized Chao1 diversity.

About this clonotype itself: The target antigen is unknown.

Incorporated into the TCR beta cDNA libraries were unique molecular identifiers, which served to reduce PCR and sequencing biases. TCRdb re-called the PCR reads with MiXCR, one entry per CDR3 protein. The table has 400,000 to 500,000 distinct CDR3 sequences, roughly 40% seen once. This clonotype was sampled from a girl aged 2-9 years with multiple sclerosis. The sequencing sample was made of blood.

This CDR3 reads CASSSAGTGNTDTQYF. CDR3 nucleotide sequence: TGTGCCAGCAGCTCCGCCGGGACAGGGAACACAGATACGCAGTATTTT. V gene TRBV7-2 combines with J gene TRBJ2-3, with TRBD1 identical over 9 bases. The CDR3 runs 16 residues. Germline V CDR1 and CDR2: SGHTA, FQGNSA. V dropped 4 bases and J dropped 2; count of bases not matched to a gene: 7.